The 7 T cell receptor beta chains given below trace back to one sample, sequenced in a study of response to subunit inactivated influenza vaccine. TCRdb analysed the RT-PCR reads with MiXCR anew, one entry per CDR3 protein. Among 500,000 or so distinct CDR3 sequences, 15% to 20% were seen once, and the ten largest hold 3%. The source material was CD4+ T cells sorted from PBMCs, sampled 23 months after vaccination. All receptors derive from a man aged 50 to 75 who received an inactivated influenza vaccine.

The chain carries TRBV27 and TRBJ2-1, with 8 bases matching TRBD1. The J segment lost 8 bases and the V segment lost 7 bases, leaving 13 bases of the junction unmatched. This CDR3 has 15 residues. Germline V gene lookup returns CDR1 MNHEY and CDR2 SMNVEV (reference sequence). For the CDR3, the DNA is TGTGCCAGCACCGAAAGGGCAGGGGGCAGGGATGAGCAGTTCTTC. Residues: CASTERAGGRDEQFF.

This clonotype has more than one count but fewer than ten. This chain connects TRBV18 to TRBJ1-1; D remains ambiguous. Per the germline V gene, CDR1 is KGHSH and CDR2 is LQKENI. V lost 2 bases and J lost 1, with 8 bases in between. The CDR3 is 14 residues long. The CDR3 reads CASSPAWGNTEAFF. CDR3 coding DNA: TGTGCCAGCTCACCAGCCTGGGGGAACACTGAAGCTTTCTTT.

In its sample, this clonotype was seen a few times. The chain links TRBV6-2 or TRBV6-3 to TRBJ2-1; D call uncertain. Germline V CDR1 and CDR2: MNHEY, SVGEGT. CDR3 length: 15 residues. V lost 6 bases and J lost 7, with 19 bases in between. The CDR3 nucleotides are TGTGCCAGCAGCTTCGTCTCCCCACAAGTAAATGAGCAGTTCTTC. Translated: CASSFVSPQVNEQFF.

This clonotype was seen only a few times. The chain joins TRBV9 to TRBJ2-1; 9 bases agree with TRBD2. V gave up 0 bases and J gave up 7 bases; unmatched junction bases: 8. The length of the CDR3 is 16 residues. Per the germline V gene, CDR1 is SGDLS and CDR2 is YYNGEE. In DNA form, the CDR3 reads TGTGCCAGCAGCGTAGGTCCGAGCGGGAGGACGAATGAGCAGTTCTTC. Its protein is CASSVGPSGRTNEQFF.

This clonotype turned up a few times. This chain joins TRBV5-5 and TRBJ1-5, with D unclear. Germline lookup yields CDR1 SGHKS and CDR2 YYEKEE (reference sequence). The V gene lost 4 bases and the J gene lost 3 bases, with 8 bases spanning the gap. This CDR3 has 13 residues. The CDR3 region is CASSPQYNQPQHF. CDR3 sequence (DNA): TGTGCCAGCAGCCCGCAGTACAATCAGCCCCAGCATTTT. The full variable domain, in which reference TRBV5-5 and TRBJ1-5 provide the parts outside the CDR3, is DAGVTQSPTHLIKTRGQQVTLRCSPISGHKSVSWYQQVLGQGPQFIFQYYEKEERGRGNFPDRFSARQFPNYSSELNVNALLLGDSALYLCASSPQYNQPQHFGDGTRLSIL.

This clonotype came up a few times. The chain uses TRBV12-3 or TRBV12-4 and TRBJ1-5; D unresolved. V was shortened by 3 bases and J by 2 bases, with 8 bases between the two germline ends. The CDR3 totals 14 residues. The CDR3 region has the DNA TGTGCCAGCAGTTTTAGCCGGCGCAATCAGCCCCAGCATTTT. It codes for CASSFSRRNQPQHF.

J is TRBJ2-6 and V is TRBV12-3 or TRBV12-4; the D gene is possibly TRBD1 (5 bases). The CDR3 contains 17 residues. Trimming stripped 6 bases from V and 2 bases from J, with 17 bases between. CDR3 sequence (DNA): TGTGCCAGCAGCCTTACCCCCCTCAGGGCTGGGGCCAACGTCCTGACTTTC. This codes for CASSLTPLRAGANVLTF.